The T cell receptor beta chain under discussion was sequenced for a study of CD8 T cells in Susac syndrome (dated by TCRdb to about 2019). General notes on the study: Of the Susac syndrome patients who were sequenced, roughly 8 were in clinical remission while about six had clinically active disease. At the time of blood withdrawal, Susac syndrome patients were either therapy-naive, taking corticosteroids (with some also receiving IVIg), or on IVIg alone. The study used repertoire sequencing to test whether antigen drove CD8+ T cell activation and differentiation in Susac syndrome. CD8+ T cell repertoire clonality was compared between around eleven healthy donors, approximately 14 Susac syndrome patients and 15 multiple sclerosis patients. Broad study findings and their caveats: In the total CD8+ and CD8+ TEMRA repertoires, more than 15 and five Susac-specific public clones, respectively, were identified. The number of individuals in the TCR sequencing and HLA analysis was acknowledged as relatively small. Clonal expansion was seen in Susac syndrome CD8+ repertoires, peaking in CD8+ TEMRA cells and being greater in clinically active patients than in remitting ones.

RNA was extracted with the RNeasy kit and about 0.5 to 1 ug was reverse transcribed using random hexamers. TCR beta CDR3 regions were amplified with the immunoSEQ multiplex PCR assay covering 54 Vbeta and 13 Jbeta segments. Bias from PCR amplification was corrected by using a synthetic template baseline for primer optimization and for computational correction. The study's processing was this. Reads were assigned to V, D and J genes according to IMGT and analyzed in immunoSEQ Analyzer, with only productive sequences retained. To calculate clonality, Shannon entropy was normalized by log2 of the number of productive unique sequences and then subtracted from one. For each patient and control, public and private clones were evaluated within the 100 most prevalent clones. Clones were defined as Susac-specific when absent from the healthy and MS cohorts, from fewer than 1,300 published viral clones and from other ImmuneACCESS disease sequences. The public sequencing data were trimmed at Q25 with fastp and processed into clonotypes with MiXCR by TCRdb, which kept only in-frame beta chains. Rows with one shared CDR3 protein collapse into an entry with the most common genes and DNA. TCRdb, not the original authors, processed these V and J calls. This sample is represented by tens of thousands of distinct CDR3 sequences; approximately 94% of them were singletons. 0.35% to 0.55% of the sample is held by the ten biggest clonotypes.

The CDR3 contains 10 residues, cysteine and phenylalanine counted. Only the CDR3 portion is preserved as DNA: 30 bases, with reading frame beginning at the first base. The germline V gene sets CDR1 to SNHLY and CDR2 to FYNNEI. The germline ends are 3 bases apart after V is trimmed by 8 bases and J by 5 bases. High-throughput TCR beta sequencing profiled peripheral blood CD8+ and CD4+ T cells from healthy donors, Susac syndrome patients and multiple sclerosis patients. Recently defined diagnostic criteria for definite or probable disease were met by the Susac syndrome patients. Bulk CD8+ and CD4+ T cells were purified by magnetic negative isolation, whereas CD8+ TEMRA cells were enriched by FACS. Blood was collected in EDTA tubes and processed within 24 hours, with PBMCs isolated through density gradient centrifugation. PBMCs destined for TCR sequencing were cryopreserved in liquid nitrogen and later thawed in a 37 °C water bath. Purity of sorted or isolated CD4+, CD8+ and CD8+ TEMRA cells was at least 90%.

A remark on this clonotype: It lacks a known antigen. One base away there is no much larger clone; base qualities are not given.

The chain is assembled from TRBV2 and TRBJ1-4; the D gene identity is not certain. Material for sequencing was CD8+ T cells from PBMCs. The clonotype was recovered from a human donor with Susac syndrome. The DNA sequence is as follows: TGTGCCAGCGAAAATGAAAAACTGTTTTTT. It is translated as CASENEKLFF.